The next 10 T cell receptor beta chains were all read from a single sample in a study of T cells in localized non-small cell lung cancer. Here immunoSEQ multiplex PCR was the method, and the copy in TCRdb shows in-frame clones only, minus some. The sample consists of about 21,000 clones, more than 75% of them appearing once. This material consisted of PBMCs, taken before any cancer treatment. All receptors come from a woman aged 35 to 70 with stage II squamous cell lung carcinoma.

The chain is built from TRBV2 and TRBJ1-4; 7 bases are shared with TRBD1. This CDR3 spans 14 amino acids. The germline CDR1 and CDR2 sequences are SNHLY and FYNNEI. V lost 4 bases to trimming and J lost 8 bases; unmatched junction nucleotides: 7. CDR3: CASSAEGAGEKLFF. CDR3 sequence (DNA): TGTGCCAGCAGTGCGGAGGGGGCGGGCGAAAAACTGTTTTTT.

This rearrangement joins TRBV5-6 to TRBJ2-7, with TRBD1 as a possible D gene (6 bases). V shed 4 bases and J shed 5 bases, with 16 bases lying between them. The germline V gene encodes CDR1 SGHDT and CDR2 YYEEEE. This CDR3 comprises 14 residues. The CDR3 region has the DNA TGTGCCAGCAGCACCCAGGGGATAAAGAACGAGCAGTACTTC. This translates into CASSTQGIKNEQYF.

This sequence joins TRBV6-1 and TRBJ2-7, with 7 bases that match TRBD2. Germline V CDR1 and CDR2: MNHNS, SASEGT. Germline trimming cut 1 base from V and 2 bases from J; bases unmatched to any gene: 5. The CDR3 totals 15 residues. DNA of the CDR3: TGTGCCAGCAGTGAAGAATGGGGGGGGACCTACGAGCAGTACTTC. Its translation is CASSEEWGGTYEQYF.

This chain joins TRBV10-3 and TRBJ2-7; TRBD2 matches at 10 bases. The germline V gene has CDR1 ENHRY and CDR2 SYGVKD. V lost 3 bases, J lost 7 bases, and 12 bases stayed unmatched. The CDR3 totals 16 residues. The CDR3 coding sequence is TGTGCCATCAGTGAAAAAACTAGCGGGACCCTCGGGGAGCAGTACTTC. The encoded protein is CAISEKTSGTLGEQYF.

The chain couples TRBV5-5 to TRBJ2-4; D tentatively fits TRBD1 or TRBD2 (7 bases each). Trimming took off 2 bases at V and 9 bases at J, with 12 bases between the two ends. Germline CDR1 is SGHKS and CDR2 is YYEKEE (reference sequence). CDR3 size: 13 residues. CDR3 DNA sequence: TGTGCCAGCAGCTTAACAGGGGAGGGCATTCAGTACTTC. This sequence encodes CASSLTGEGIQYF.

The table lists this clone with a count of one. The chain recombines TRBV4-3 with TRBJ1-4, with TRBD1 identical over 8 bases. This CDR3 contains 17 residues. CDR1 is LGHNA and CDR2 is YSLEER in the germline V gene. Losses at the gene ends were 3 bases for V and 5 bases for J; bases not matched to a gene: 11. The CDR3 nucleotides are TGCGCCAGCAGCCATCTAGTGATTGACAGGGGAAATGAAAAACTGTTTTTT. It translates to CASSHLVIDRGNEKLFF.

The chain combines TRBV15 with TRBJ2-1; 8 nucleotides align to TRBD1. Trimming removed 3 bases from V and 6 bases from J; junction bases left unmatched: 10. The CDR3 totals 16 residues. Germline V gene sequence: CDR1 LNHNV, CDR2 YYDKDF (reference sequence). The DNA for the CDR3 is TGTGCCACCAGCAGGATGGGGACAGGTTTGGTCAATGAGCAGTTCTTC. Its translation: CATSRMGTGLVNEQFF. The variable domain in full, with the rest retrieved from reference TRBV15 and TRBJ2-1, is DAMVIQNPRYQVTQFGKPVTLSCSQTLNHNVMYWYQQKSSQAPKLLFHYYDKDFNNEADTPDNFQSRRPNTSFCFLDIRSPGLGDTAMYLCATSRMGTGLVNEQFFGPGTRLTVL.

The chain recombines TRBV4-2 with TRBJ2-1; TRBD2 agrees at 8 bases. With V trimmed by 0 bases and J by 0 bases, 7 bases remained unmatched. The CDR3 consists of 18 residues. Looked up from germline, CDR1 is LGHNA and CDR2 is YNFKEQ. In DNA form, the CDR3 reads TGTGCCAGCAGCCAAGAGAGACCAGCGGGAGTCTCCTACAATGAGCAGTTCTTC. Residues: CASSQERPAGVSYNEQFF.

The chain combines TRBV23-1 with TRBJ2-2; D is possibly TRBD1 (5 bases). TRBV23-1 is assigned to the ORF class and has an uncertain function. The CDR3 contains 13 residues. Trimming removed 11 bases at V and 9 bases at J, with 19 bases between. This CDR3 is CAAKTLGVWELFF. In nucleotides, the CDR3 is TGCGCCGCCAAAACTCTAGGGGTTTGGGAGCTGTTTTTT.

A few counts support this clone. V gene TRBV9 combines with J gene TRBJ1-2; 9 bases match TRBD1. The V segment lost 4 bases and the J segment 4 bases; nucleotides outside the gene matches: 8. Germline CDR1 reads SGDLS; CDR2 reads YYNGEE. The CDR3 contains 15 residues. The CDR3 here is CASSLGQGLTYGYTF. CDR3 nucleotide sequence: TGTGCCAGCAGCCTCGGACAGGGGCTGACCTATGGCTACACCTTC.